These 8 T cell receptor beta chains originate from one sample sequenced in a study of blood T cells in healthy people across ages. Using a J-beta primer mix together with a sample-barcoded 5' primer, a second PCR was run for about 7 to 12 cycles. MiXCR, run by TCRdb on the 5' RACE reads, gives a single entry per CDR3 protein. This sample has around 1.5 million distinct CDR3 sequences, with 30% to 40% found just once. The sample was blood. The receptor set was obtained from a woman aged 25 to 39 in good health.

V gene TRBV11-2 combines with J gene TRBJ2-1; 7 nucleotides match TRBD1. The CDR3 extends over 12 amino acids. Germline CDR1 SGHAT, CDR2 FQNNGV. V lost 3 bases, J lost 12 bases, and 5 bases stayed unmatched. The chain's CDR3 is CASSLRQGTQFF. CDR3 coding DNA: TGTGCCAGCAGCTTGCGACAGGGAACGCAGTTCTTC.

This sequence joins TRBV27 and TRBJ2-3; D possibly corresponds to TRBD1 (7 bases). Germline CDR1 and CDR2: MNHEY and SMNVEV (reference sequence). This CDR3 spans 17 amino acids. Trimming cost V 5 bases and J 0 bases, with 18 bases left between them. The CDR3 DNA follows: TGTGCCAGCAGTCCCCGGGGCAGGGGGGCTAGCACAGATACGCAGTATTTT. It is translated as CASSPRGRGASTDTQYF.

The gene calls are TRBV4-2 and TRBJ2-2; D may be TRBD1 (5 bases). Trimming stripped 0 bases from V and 4 bases from J, with 18 bases between. Germline assignment: CDR1 LGHNA and CDR2 YNFKEQ. The CDR3 sequence is 18 residues long. The CDR3 bases are TGTGCCAGCAGCCAAGAACTGGGGCTGGCTGCTCCCACCGGGGAGCTGTTTTTT. Amino acids: CASSQELGLAAPTGELFF.

With respect to this clonotype: The junction departs from germline at one end; a sequencing error may be responsible. CDR3 sequence reads: CASSQGNGHTF. For the CDR3, the DNA is TGCGCCAGCAGCCAGGGGAATGGCCACACCTTC. The chain couples TRBV5-1 to TRBJ1-2; tentatively, D is TRBD1 (6 bases). CDR1 and CDR2 from the germline V gene are SGHRS and YFSETQ. The CDR3 covers 11 residues.

V usage is TRBV29-1 and J usage is TRBJ2-3; 13 nucleotides agree with TRBD2. Losses at the gene ends were 3 bases for V and 5 bases for J; bases not matched to a gene: 11. CDR1 is SQVTM, CDR2 ANQGSEA, per germline. The CDR3 is 17 amino acids. The CDR3 DNA sequence: TGCAGCGTTGATAAGTCTTGGACTAGCGGGAGAAGAGATACGCAGTATTTT. Its protein product is CSVDKSWTSGRRDTQYF.

The chain carries TRBV25-1 and TRBJ1-2; D call uncertain. This CDR3 has 10 amino acids. The germline CDR1 and CDR2 sequences are MGHDK and SYGVNS. V dropped 3 bases and J dropped 8 bases, with 4 bases sitting between them. DNA for the CDR3: TGTGCCAGCAGTGAGGTCGGCTACACCTTC. As protein: CASSEVGYTF.

The sample holds one count of this clonotype. The chain recombines TRBV27 with TRBJ1-2, with D possibly being TRBD1 (5 bases). Per germline, CDR1 MNHEY and CDR2 SMNVEV (reference sequence). Trimming shortened V by 8 bases and J by 6 bases, and 25 bases separated the two germline ends. CDR3 size: 16 residues. CDR3 residues: CASWDGSEDKSHGYTF. In nucleotides, the CDR3 is TGTGCCAGCTGGGACGGCAGCGAGGACAAGAGTCATGGCTACACCTTC.

Remarks on this clonotype: One end of the junction is discordant with germline, which a read error may explain. The chain couples TRBV12-3 or TRBV12-4 to TRBJ1-2; a weak D match, TRBD1 (5 bases). The CDR3 runs 13 residues. DNA of the CDR3: TGTGCCAGCAGTTTGGGGCAGTCTTATGCCTACACCTTC. This translates into CASSLGQSYAYTF.